These 29 T cell receptor beta chains share one sample of origin, sequenced in a study of metastatic and nonmetastatic thyroid tumors. TCRdb re-analyzed the PCR reads using MiXCR. The repertoire holds around 59,000 clones, with around 16% as singletons. No treatment had been given to any patient before thyroid surgery. Material for sequencing was blood. These receptors came from a male donor with papillary thyroid cancer or a benign thyroid nodule (not recorded which). Some clones in this sample may be carry-over from other donors' samples.

This clone was counted ten times or more. This chain joins TRBV27 and TRBJ2-1; TRBD1 matches 9 bases. Germline V gene sequence: CDR1 MNHEY, CDR2 SMNVEV (reference sequence). CDR3 size: 21 residues. V was pared by 3 bases and J by 7 bases, with 25 bases of the junction left unmatched. CDR3 amino acids: CASSLANMVPGQGSLNNEQFF. CDR3 sequence (DNA): TGTGCCAGCAGTTTGGCGAACATGGTACCGGGACAGGGTTCTTTGAATAATGAGCAGTTCTTC.

Points on this clone: This may come from a read error, since a much larger clone is one base off. The rearrangement joins TRBV9 to TRBJ2-5; D unclear. The V end lost 3 bases, the J end lost 5 bases, and 8 bases lay between the germline ends. Germline-derived CDR1 and CDR2 are SGDLS and YYNGEE. This CDR3 has 12 amino acids. The CDR3 loop is CASSAAVETQYF. CDR3 sequence (DNA): TGTGCCAGCAGCGCCGCCGTGGAGACCCAGTACTTC.

This clone occurred a few times. At one end the junction does not follow the germline gene, possibly because of a read error. The chain carries TRBV5-6 and TRBJ1-1, with 7 positions matching TRBD1. Germline V gene sequence: CDR1 SGHDT, CDR2 YYEEEE. This CDR3 comprises 16 residues. The CDR3 DNA follows: TGTACCAGCAGCGCCCGGGACAGCTATACGAACACTGAAGCTTTCTTT. Its translation is CTSSARDSYTNTEAFF.

There are a few counts of this clone. The chain joins TRBV12-3 or TRBV12-4 to TRBJ2-2, with 8 bases that match TRBD2. V gave up 6 bases and J gave up 0 bases; unmatched junction bases: 6. CDR3 length: 16 amino acids. The CDR3 here is CASSLLAAANTGELFF. CDR3 nucleotides: TGTGCCAGCAGCCTACTAGCGGCGGCGAACACCGGGGAGCTGTTTTTT.

Concerning this clone: One end of the junction varies from germline; a read error may be responsible. The chain links TRBV5-1 to TRBJ1-1; the D is unclear. Germline-derived CDR1 and CDR2 are SGHRS and YFSETQ. The CDR3 length is 16 residues. CDR3 nucleotide sequence: TGCTCCAGCAGCTTGGTCTTGACTGAGGTGAACACTGAAGCTTTCTTT. Protein sequence: CSSSLVLTEVNTEAFF.

This clone appeared many times. V usage is TRBV12-3 or TRBV12-4 and J usage is TRBJ2-1; D uncertain. Trimming removed 1 base from V and 6 bases from J, with 1 base in between. The CDR3 runs 11 residues. CDR3 nucleotide sequence: TGTGCCAGCAGTTTAGTCAATGAGCAGTTCTTC. Its translation: CASSLVNEQFF.

This clone has at least ten counts. V and J are TRBV6-4 and TRBJ2-7, with 13 bases aligning to TRBD2. Germline assignment: CDR1 MRHNA and CDR2 SNTAGT. Trimming took 3 bases from V and 5 from J; bases not matched to a gene: 13. CDR3 length equals 18 residues. The CDR3 loop reads CASSDRKLAGGPGDEQYV. As DNA, the CDR3 is TGTGCCAGCAGTGATAGAAAACTAGCGGGAGGGCCGGGGGACGAGCAGTACGTC.

This clone was counted at least ten times. The V gene is TRBV6-1, the J gene TRBJ2-6; D is unclear. CDR1 MNHNS and CDR2 SASEGT come from the germline V gene. The CDR3 totals 15 residues. Trimming cost V 2 bases and J 0 bases, with 5 bases left between them. The CDR3 DNA follows: TGTGCCAGCAGTGAAAAATACTCTGGGGCCAACGTCCTGACTTTC. The encoded protein is CASSEKYSGANVLTF.

This clone is medium-sized in the sample. V and J are TRBV28 and TRBJ2-7; 10 bases agree with TRBD2. Germline V gives CDR1 MDHEN, CDR2 SYDVKM. This CDR3 comprises 13 residues. V dropped 9 bases and J dropped 0; count of bases not matched to a gene: 2. The CDR3 DNA is TGTGCCAGTCTAGCGGGAGACTCCTACGAGCAGTACGTC. This translates into CASLAGDSYEQYV.

This clone was counted ten times or more. The chain couples TRBV19 to TRBJ1-1; no clear D gene. V lost 7 bases, J lost 1 base, and 10 bases lay in between. CDR1 is LNHDA, CDR2 SQIVND, per germline (reference sequence). The CDR3 contains 13 residues. The CDR3 region has the DNA TGTGCCAGTATAAAAGTCCCGAACACTGAAGCTTTCTTT. As protein: CASIKVPNTEAFF.

The gene calls are TRBV5-4 and TRBJ2-1; D could derive from TRBD1 or TRBD2 (5 bases each). This CDR3 has 17 residues. V was clipped by 2 bases and J by 0 bases, with 15 bases between them. Per the germline V gene, CDR1 is SGHNT and CDR2 is YYREEE (reference sequence). CDR3 protein: CASSFSTGGSSYNEQFF. The CDR3, as DNA: TGTGCCAGCAGCTTTTCAACAGGTGGGAGCTCCTACAATGAGCAGTTCTTC.

The V call is TRBV11-1, the J call TRBJ1-2; weak D call: TRBD1 (5 bases). CDR3 length: 17 residues. V shed 1 base and J shed 3 bases, with 18 bases lying between them. Germline V gene sequence: CDR1 SGHAT, CDR2 FQDESV (reference sequence). CDR3 coding DNA: TGTGCCAGCAGCTTAGGAGTCTTGGGGCAGAACTACTATGGCTACACCTTC. Its protein is CASSLGVLGQNYYGYTF. Full variable domain (missing parts from reference TRBV11-1 and TRBJ1-2): EAEVAQSPRYKITEKSQAVAFWCDPISGHATLYWYRQILGQGPELLVQFQDESVVDDSQLPKDRFSAERLKGVDSTLKIQPAELGDSAMYLCASSLGVLGQNYYGYTFGSGTRLTVV.

A remark on this clone: Just one base apart from a much larger clone, this may be a read error. This sample also contains other DNA sequences that code for the same CDR3. The chain is built from TRBV5-1 and TRBJ1-1; D is unresolved. Germline V gene lookup returns CDR1 SGHRS and CDR2 YFSETQ. This CDR3 region has 12 residues. The V and J ends lost 5 bases and 4 bases respectively, with 9 bases between them. DNA for the CDR3: TGCGCCAGCAGTACGGGTATCACTGAAGCTTTCTTT. It codes for CASSTGITEAFF.

This clone came up a few times. The chain is built from TRBV7-9 and TRBJ2-5, with TRBD1 matching over 10 bases. The V gene end was trimmed by 5 bases and the J gene end by 1 base; junction bases not matched to a gene: 10. The CDR3 covers 17 residues. The germline gives CDR1 SEHNR, CDR2 FQNEAQ (reference sequence). The CDR3 region is CASSILSRDRGQETQYF. DNA of the CDR3: TGTGCCAGCAGCATCTTGTCCCGGGACAGGGGCCAAGAGACCCAGTACTTC. The whole variable domain, filled in from reference TRBV7-9 and TRBJ2-5, reads DTGVSQNPRHKITKRGQNVTFRCDPISEHNRLYWYRQTLGQGPEFLTYFQNEAQLEKSRLLSDRFSAERPKGSFSTLEIQRTEQGDSAMYLCASSILSRDRGQETQYFGPGTRLLVL.

As regards this clone: A much larger clonotype is one base distant, so this may be a read error. V is TRBV6-5 and J is TRBJ2-1; maybe TRBD1 (6 bases). The length of the CDR3 is 12 residues. Per the germline V gene, CDR1 is MNHEY and CDR2 is SVGAGI. The CDR3 region has the DNA TGTGCCAGCAGAAACAGGGAGAATGAGCAGCTCTTC. It translates to CASRNRENEQLF.

This clone was counted at least ten times. This chain connects TRBV20-1 to TRBJ2-3; 9 nucleotides match TRBD1. CDR1 is DFQATT and CDR2 is SNEGSKA in the germline V gene (reference sequence). The CDR3 sequence is 16 residues long. J was trimmed by 5 bases and V by 0 bases; bases with no gene match: 9. CDR3 amino acids: CSARDRDRGVGDTQYF. The CDR3 coding sequence is TGCAGTGCTAGAGATCGAGACAGGGGGGTAGGAGATACGCAGTATTTT.

This clone was detected ten times or more. This sequence joins TRBV2 and TRBJ1-6; D gene ambiguous. Germline V gives CDR1 SNHLY, CDR2 FYNNEI. The CDR3 extends over 15 amino acids. V was cut by 10 bases and J by 4 bases, with 17 bases left in between. The CDR3 DNA reads TGTGCCACCGGGAGGTGGTCAAGTTATAATTCACCCCTCCACTTT. It is translated as CATGRWSSYNSPLHF.

This clone has just a few counts. This clone may be a read error of a much larger clone one base away. The rearrangement joins TRBV10-3 to TRBJ2-3, with D perhaps given as TRBD1 or TRBD2 (5 bases each). This CDR3 spans 16 amino acids. V was cut by 2 bases and J by 1 base, with 13 bases left in between. Germline lookup yields CDR1 ENHRY and CDR2 SYGVKD. The CDR3 sequence: CAISERDLGGTDTQYF. CDR3 nucleotide sequence: TGTGCCATCAGTGAGAGGGACCTCGGGGGCACAGATACGCAGTATTTT.

This clone was recorded many times. The chain combines TRBV19 with TRBJ2-1, with a possible D match to TRBD1 (6 bases). The CDR3 sequence is 15 residues long. CDR1 LNHDA and CDR2 SQIVND come from the germline V gene (reference sequence). V shed 3 bases and J shed 3 bases, with 12 bases lying between them. In nucleotides, the CDR3 is TGTGCCAGTAGTATTCCCCAGGGGAGCTACAATGAGCAGTTCTTC. This encodes CASSIPQGSYNEQFF.

This clone was observed many times. CDR3 region: CASSPASTDTQYF. DNA for the CDR3: TGTGCCAGCAGCCCCGCCAGCACAGATACGCAGTATTTT. This rearrangement joins TRBV7-3 to TRBJ2-3, with D uncertain. This CDR3 has 13 residues. Germline V gene data show CDR1 as SGHTA and CDR2 as FQGTGA. V lost 5 bases and J 0 bases, leaving 6 bases between the germline ends.

This clone was detected many times. The chain carries TRBV6-1 and TRBJ2-7; D is unclear. The V and J ends lost 7 bases and 1 base respectively, with 14 bases between them. The CDR3 contains 14 residues. Per germline, CDR1 MNHNS and CDR2 SASEGT. CDR3 protein: CASIADVGSYEQYV. The CDR3 region has the DNA TGTGCCAGCATTGCGGACGTTGGGTCCTACGAGCAGTACGTC.

This clone showed up many times. The chain has TRBV4-2 and TRBJ1-1; the D is unclear. The V end lost 0 bases, the J end lost 4 bases, and 12 bases lay between the germline ends. The CDR3 is 15 amino acids. The germline V gene encodes CDR1 LGHNA and CDR2 YNFKEQ. The CDR3 reads CASSQEGGISTEAFF. In DNA form, the CDR3 reads TGTGCCAGCAGCCAAGAGGGCGGGATTTCCACTGAAGCTTTCTTT.

Many counts were recorded for this clone. The rearrangement joins TRBV6-2 or TRBV6-3 to TRBJ1-1; a possible D gene is TRBD1 (5 bases). Deletions cut 2 bases from V and 4 bases from J, with 5 bases between. This CDR3 contains 12 residues. Germline loops: CDR1 MNHEY, CDR2 SVGEGT. CDR3 sequence reads: CASSYGATEAFF. CDR3 DNA sequence: TGTGCCAGCAGTTACGGGGCCACTGAAGCTTTCTTT.

On this clone itself: This may come from a read error, since a much larger clone is one base off. The chain employs TRBV20-1 and TRBJ2-7; a weak D match, TRBD2 (6 bases). CDR3 length: 12 amino acids. CDR1 is DFQATT and CDR2 is SNEGSKA in the germline V gene (reference sequence). CDR3 nucleotides: TGCAGTGGGACTACGATTCTGTACGAGCATTACTTC. Translation: CSGTTILYEHYF.

On this clone: A read error may be the cause here, since a much bigger clone is one base away. The rearrangement links TRBV30 to TRBJ1-5; 8 bases are a match to TRBD1. This CDR3 region has 16 residues. The V gene's germline CDR1 is GTSNPN and CDR2 SVGIG (reference sequence). J gave up 0 bases and V 5 bases, and 9 bases lay outside the gene matches. CDR3: CAWSDRGRGSNQPQHF. The CDR3 coding sequence is TGTGCCTGGTCCGACAGGGGCCGAGGTAGCAATCAGCCCCAGCATTTT.

The chain links TRBV19 to TRBJ1-1; D might be TRBD1 (6 bases). V lost 3 bases, J lost 0 bases, and 20 bases lay in between. Germline CDR1 and CDR2: LNHDA and SQIVND (reference sequence). The CDR3 covers 18 residues. The CDR3 loop reads CASSMLGKGGLMNTEAFF. The DNA for the CDR3 is TGTGCCAGTAGTATGTTGGGAAAGGGGGGCCTCATGAACACTGAAGCTTTCTTT. The full variable domain, rest sourced from reference TRBV19 and TRBJ1-1, is DGGITQSPKYLFRKEGQNVTLSCEQNLNHDAMYWYRQDPGQGLRLIYYSQIVNDFQKGDIAEGYSVSREKKESFPLTVTSAQKNPTAFYLCASSMLGKGGLMNTEAFFGQGTRLTVV.

This clone has a count of ten or more. The same CDR3 arises from other DNA sequences in this sample as well. The chain recombines TRBV2 with TRBJ1-1, with 7 positions matching TRBD1. Trimming removed 4 bases from V and 1 base from J; junction bases left unmatched: 9. The CDR3 spans 16 residues. The germline V gene has CDR1 SNHLY and CDR2 FYNNEI. The CDR3 nucleotides read TGTGCCAGCAGTGGGGGACAGTTCCCCTCGAACACTGAAGCTTTCTTT. Amino acids: CASSGGQFPSNTEAFF.

This clone has only a few counts. The chain carries TRBV6-2 or TRBV6-3 and TRBJ1-1; possible D gene TRBD1, 5 bases. The V gene lost 4 bases and the J gene lost 0 bases, with 9 bases spanning the gap. Germline V lookup: CDR1 MNHEY, CDR2 SVGEGT. CDR3 length: 14 residues. Here the CDR3 DNA reads TGTGCCAGCAGTTCATTCAGGGTGAACACTGAAGCTTTCTTT. Protein: CASSSFRVNTEAFF.

V is TRBV20-1 and J is TRBJ1-6; D is unresolved. Trimming pared 3 bases from V and 5 bases from J, leaving 11 bases between. Germline V gene sequence: CDR1 DFQATT, CDR2 SNEGSKA (reference sequence). The CDR3 has 14 amino acids. The chain's CDR3 is CSARMESDNSPLHF. CDR3 bases: TGCAGTGCTAGGATGGAAAGCGATAATTCACCCCTCCACTTT.